This paragraph reports one TCR beta chain. The sample carries other DNA sequences with the same CDR3. Produced via immunoSEQ multiplex PCR; TCRdb's table is partial and in-frame only. The sample comprises 45,000 to 60,000 clones, around 82% of which are singletons, and 3.5% to 5.5% rests with the top ten. These data are taken from a study of T cells in localized non-small cell lung cancer. Trimming removed 6 bases at V and 2 bases at J, with 13 bases between. The CDR3 is 14 residues long. CDR1 and CDR2 from the germline V gene are MNHNY and SVGAGI (reference sequence). The specimen was PBMCs, collected before any cancer treatment. This rearrangement joins TRBV6-6 to TRBJ1-1; D is ambiguous. The TCR was taken from a woman aged 40-75 years with stage II lung adenocarcinoma. The CDR3 here is CASSYTPGNTEAFF. In DNA, the CDR3 is TGTGCCAGCAGCTACACTCCAGGCAACACTGAAGCTTTCTTT.